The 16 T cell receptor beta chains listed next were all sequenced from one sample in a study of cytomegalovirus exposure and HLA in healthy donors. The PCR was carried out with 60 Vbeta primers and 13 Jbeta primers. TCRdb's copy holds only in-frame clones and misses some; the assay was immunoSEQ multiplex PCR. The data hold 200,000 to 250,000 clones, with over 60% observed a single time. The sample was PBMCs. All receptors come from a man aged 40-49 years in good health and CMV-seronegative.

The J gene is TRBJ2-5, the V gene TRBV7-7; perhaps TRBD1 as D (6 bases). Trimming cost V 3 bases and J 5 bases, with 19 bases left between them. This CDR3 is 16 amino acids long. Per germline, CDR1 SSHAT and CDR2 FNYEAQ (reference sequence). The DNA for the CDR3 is TGTGCCAGCAGCTTTGGCCCCCGAGGGGGTGGGGAGACCCAGTACTTC. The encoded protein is CASSFGPRGGGETQYF.

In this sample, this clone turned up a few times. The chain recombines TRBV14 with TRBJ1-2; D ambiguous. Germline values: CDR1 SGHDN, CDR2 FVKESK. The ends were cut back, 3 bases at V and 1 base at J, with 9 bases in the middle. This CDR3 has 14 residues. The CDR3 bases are TGTGCCAGCAGCCAGCTGGGCAGTAACTATGGCTACACCTTC. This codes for CASSQLGSNYGYTF.

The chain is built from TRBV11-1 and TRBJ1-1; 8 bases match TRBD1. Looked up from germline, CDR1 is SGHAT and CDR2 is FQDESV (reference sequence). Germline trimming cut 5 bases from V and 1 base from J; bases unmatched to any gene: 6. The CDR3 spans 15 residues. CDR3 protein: CASSLGTGRNTEAFF. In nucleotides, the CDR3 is TGTGCCAGCAGCCTTGGGACAGGCAGGAACACTGAAGCTTTCTTT.

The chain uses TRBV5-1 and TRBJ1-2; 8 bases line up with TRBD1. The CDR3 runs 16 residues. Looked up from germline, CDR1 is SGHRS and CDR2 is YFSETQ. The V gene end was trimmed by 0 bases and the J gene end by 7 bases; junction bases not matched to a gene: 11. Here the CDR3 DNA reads TGCGCCAGCAGCTTGGGACAGGGGTACCGTCAACTTGGCTACACCTTC. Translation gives CASSLGQGYRQLGYTF.

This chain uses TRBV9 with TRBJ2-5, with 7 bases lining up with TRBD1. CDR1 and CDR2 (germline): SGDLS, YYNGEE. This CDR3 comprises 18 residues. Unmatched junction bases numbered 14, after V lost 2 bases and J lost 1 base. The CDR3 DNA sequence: TGTGCCAGCAGCGTCCAACCCGGGACAGAATATTTCCAAGAGACCCAGTACTTC. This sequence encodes CASSVQPGTEYFQETQYF.

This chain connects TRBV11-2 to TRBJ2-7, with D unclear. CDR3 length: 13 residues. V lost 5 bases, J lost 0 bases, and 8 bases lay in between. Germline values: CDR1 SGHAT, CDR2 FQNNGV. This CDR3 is CASSENYSYEQYF. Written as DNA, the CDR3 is TGTGCCAGCAGCGAAAACTACTCCTACGAGCAGTACTTC.

DNA for the CDR3: TGCAGCACACGACAGGAGAACTATGGCTACACCTTC. Translation gives CSTRQENYGYTF. This chain links TRBV29-1 with TRBJ1-2, with D possibly TRBD1 on 6 matching bases. V dropped 8 bases and J dropped 2 bases, with 12 bases sitting between them. From germline, CDR1 is SQVTM and CDR2 ANQGSEA. The CDR3 totals 12 residues.

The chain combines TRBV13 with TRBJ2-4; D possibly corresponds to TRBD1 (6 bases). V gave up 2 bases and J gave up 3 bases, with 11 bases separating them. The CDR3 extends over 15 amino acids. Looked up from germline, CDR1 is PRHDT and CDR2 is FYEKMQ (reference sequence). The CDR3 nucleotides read TGTGCCAGCAGCTTACTGACAGGCGACAAAAACATTCAGTACTTC. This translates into CASSLLTGDKNIQYF.

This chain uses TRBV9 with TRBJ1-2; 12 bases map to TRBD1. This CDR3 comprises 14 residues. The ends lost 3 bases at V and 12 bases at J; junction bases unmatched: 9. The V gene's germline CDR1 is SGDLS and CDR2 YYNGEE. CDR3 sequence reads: CASSGLEGQGAHTF. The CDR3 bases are TGTGCCAGCAGCGGGCTGGAGGGACAGGGGGCCCACACCTTC.

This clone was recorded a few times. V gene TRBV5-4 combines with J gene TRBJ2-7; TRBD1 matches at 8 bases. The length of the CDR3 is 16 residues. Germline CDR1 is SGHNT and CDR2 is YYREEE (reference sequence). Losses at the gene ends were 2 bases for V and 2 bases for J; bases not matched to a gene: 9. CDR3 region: CASSFGGTGGTYEQYF. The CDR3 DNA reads TGTGCCAGCAGCTTTGGCGGGACAGGAGGGACCTACGAGCAGTACTTC.

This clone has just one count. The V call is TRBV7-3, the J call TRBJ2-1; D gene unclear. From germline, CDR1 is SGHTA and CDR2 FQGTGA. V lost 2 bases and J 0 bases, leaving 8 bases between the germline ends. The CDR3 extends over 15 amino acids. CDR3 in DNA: TGTGCCAGCAGCTTATCTCCCAGCTCCTACAATGAGCAGTTCTTC. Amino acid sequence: CASSLSPSSYNEQFF.

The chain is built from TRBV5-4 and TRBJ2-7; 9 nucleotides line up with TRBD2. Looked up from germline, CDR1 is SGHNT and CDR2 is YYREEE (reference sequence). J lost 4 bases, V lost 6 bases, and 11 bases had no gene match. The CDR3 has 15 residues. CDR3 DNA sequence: TGTGCCAGCAAAAGACCGGGACTAGCTGAATACGAGCAGTACTTC. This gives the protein CASKRPGLAEYEQYF.

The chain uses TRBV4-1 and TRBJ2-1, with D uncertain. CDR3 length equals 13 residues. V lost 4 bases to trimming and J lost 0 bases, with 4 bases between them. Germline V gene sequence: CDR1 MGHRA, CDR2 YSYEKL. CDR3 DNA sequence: TGCGCCAGCAGCCGTAACTCCTACAATGAGCAGTTCTTC. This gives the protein CASSRNSYNEQFF.

Here the CDR3 reads CASSQDRDSYTGELFF. The CDR3 DNA is TGCGCCAGCAGCCAAGATCGGGACAGTTACACCGGGGAGCTGTTTTTT. The chain has TRBV4-3 and TRBJ2-2, with TRBD1 identical over 7 bases. The CDR3 is made up of 16 amino acids. The V and J ends lost 0 bases and 3 bases, in that order; junction bases with no gene match: 4. CDR1 and CDR2 from the germline V gene are LGHNA and YSLEER.

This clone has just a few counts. The CDR3 reads CASSTGFGETQYF. The CDR3 region has the DNA TGTGCCAGTAGTACAGGGTTCGGGGAGACCCAGTACTTC. The chain joins TRBV19 to TRBJ2-5; D is perhaps TRBD1 (5 bases). This CDR3 comprises 13 residues. The V gene's germline CDR1 is LNHDA and CDR2 SQIVND (reference sequence). Trimming cost V 4 bases and J 5 bases, with 11 bases left between them.

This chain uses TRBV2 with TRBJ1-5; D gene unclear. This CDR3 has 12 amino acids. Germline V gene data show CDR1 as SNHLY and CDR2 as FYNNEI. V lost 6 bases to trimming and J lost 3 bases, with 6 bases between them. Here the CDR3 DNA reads TGTGCCAGCAGCTTACACAATCAGCCCCAGCATTTT. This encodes CASSLHNQPQHF. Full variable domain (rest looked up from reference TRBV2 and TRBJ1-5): EPEVTQTPSHQVTQMGQEVILRCVPISNHLYFYWYRQILGQKVEFLVSFYNNEISEKSEIFDDQFSVERPDGSNFTLKIRSTKLEDSAMYFCASSLHNQPQHFGDGTRLSIL.